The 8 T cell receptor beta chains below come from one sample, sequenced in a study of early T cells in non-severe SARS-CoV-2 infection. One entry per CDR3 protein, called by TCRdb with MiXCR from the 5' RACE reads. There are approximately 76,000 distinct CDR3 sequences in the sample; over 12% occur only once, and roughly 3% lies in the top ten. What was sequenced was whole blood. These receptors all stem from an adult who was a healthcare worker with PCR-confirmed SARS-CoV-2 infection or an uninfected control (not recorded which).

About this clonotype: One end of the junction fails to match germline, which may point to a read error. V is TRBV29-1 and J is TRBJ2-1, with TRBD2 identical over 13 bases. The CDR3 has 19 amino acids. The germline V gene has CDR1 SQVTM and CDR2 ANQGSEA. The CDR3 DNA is TGCAGCGTTCAAGACAGGTCAACCAGGACTAGCGGGAGACCGAATGAGCAGTTCTTC. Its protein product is CSVQDRSTRTSGRPNEQFF.

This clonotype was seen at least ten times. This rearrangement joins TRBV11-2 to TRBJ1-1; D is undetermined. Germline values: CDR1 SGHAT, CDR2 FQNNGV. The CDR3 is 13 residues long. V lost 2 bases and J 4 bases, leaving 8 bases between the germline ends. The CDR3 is CASSLFGTTEAFF. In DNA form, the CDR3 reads TGTGCCAGCAGCTTATTCGGAACCACTGAAGCTTTCTTT.

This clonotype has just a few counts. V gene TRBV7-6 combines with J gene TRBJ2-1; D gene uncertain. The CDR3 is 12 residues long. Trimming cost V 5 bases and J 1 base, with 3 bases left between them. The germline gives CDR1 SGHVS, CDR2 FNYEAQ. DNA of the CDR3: TGTGCCAGCAGCCCATCCTACAATGAGCAGTTCTTC. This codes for CASSPSYNEQFF.

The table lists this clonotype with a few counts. CDR3 DNA: TGTGCCAGCACCCCACTAGACAGCCGAGTGGCAGATACGCAGTATTTT. Translating it yields CASTPLDSRVADTQYF. The chain is built from TRBV28 and TRBJ2-3; D may correspond to TRBD1 or TRBD2 (5 bases each). From germline, CDR1 is MDHEN and CDR2 SYDVKM. The CDR3 runs to 16 residues. Trimming stripped 7 bases from V and 4 bases from J, with 21 bases between.

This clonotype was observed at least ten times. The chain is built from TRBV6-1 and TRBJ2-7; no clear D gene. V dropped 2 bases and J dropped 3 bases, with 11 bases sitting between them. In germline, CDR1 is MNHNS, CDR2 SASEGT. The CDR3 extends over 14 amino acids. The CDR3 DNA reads TGTGCCAGCAGTGAATGGGCTATGGGCTACGAGCAGTACTTC. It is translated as CASSEWAMGYEQYF.

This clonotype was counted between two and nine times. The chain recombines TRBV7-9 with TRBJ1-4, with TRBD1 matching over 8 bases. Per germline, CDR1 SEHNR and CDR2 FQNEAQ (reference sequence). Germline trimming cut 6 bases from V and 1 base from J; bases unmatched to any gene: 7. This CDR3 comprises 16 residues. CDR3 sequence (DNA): TGTGCCAGCAGTTCCGACAGGGGAGAAACTAATGAAAAACTGTTTTTT. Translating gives CASSSDRGETNEKLFF.

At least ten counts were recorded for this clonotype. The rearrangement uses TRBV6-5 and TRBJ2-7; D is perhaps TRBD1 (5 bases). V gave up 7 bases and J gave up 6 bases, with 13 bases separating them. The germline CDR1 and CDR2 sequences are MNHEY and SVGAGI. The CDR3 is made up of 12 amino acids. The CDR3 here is CASTGQGGEQYF. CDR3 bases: TGTGCCAGCACGGGTCAGGGCGGCGAGCAGTACTTC.

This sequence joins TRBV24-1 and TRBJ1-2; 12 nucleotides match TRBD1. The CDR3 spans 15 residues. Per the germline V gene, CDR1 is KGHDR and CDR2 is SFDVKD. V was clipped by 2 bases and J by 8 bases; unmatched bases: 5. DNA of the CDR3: TGTGCCACCAGTGATTGGGGACAGGGGGCGAAAGGCTACACCTTC. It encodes CATSDWGQGAKGYTF.